The 19 T cell receptor beta chains given below trace back to one sample, sequenced in a study of shared clonotypes between healthy human individuals. Only in-frame clones appear in the TCRdb table, and some are missing; sequencing was by immunoSEQ multiplex PCR. Of approximately 940,000 clones listed, roughly 72% were seen once; the top ten hold roughly 1.5%. The sequencing input was memory CD4+ T cells sorted from blood. The sample's subset: CD45RA-negative fraction. The source of these receptors is a man aged 18 to 30 in good health.

V gene TRBV11-1 combines with J gene TRBJ1-3; 11 nucleotides agree with TRBD2. With the DNA end fitting TRBJ2-2 better, the J assignment may be wrong. The CDR3 consists of 16 residues. CDR1 and CDR2 from the germline V gene are SGHAT and FQDESV (reference sequence). The CDR3: CASSLGLAGGTGELFF. CDR3 nucleotides: TGTGCCAGCAGCCTTGGTCTAGCGGGAGGAACCGGGGAGCTGTTTTTT.

The chain employs TRBV6-6 and TRBJ1-1; 8 bases fit TRBD1. V lost 5 bases to trimming and J lost 1 base; unmatched junction nucleotides: 3. Germline CDR1 MNHNY, CDR2 SVGAGI (reference sequence). The CDR3 sequence is 14 residues long. Here the CDR3 DNA reads TGTGCCAGCAGTAGGACAGGGCAGAACACTGAAGCTTTCTTT. It yields the protein CASSRTGQNTEAFF.

The chain has TRBV19 and TRBJ2-1; TRBD2 aligns across 10 bases. The junction had 15 bases not matched to a gene; V was cut back by 0 bases and J by 10 bases. Germline loops: CDR1 LNHDA, CDR2 SQIVND (reference sequence). This CDR3 is built from 18 residues. The CDR3 DNA is TGTGCCAGTAGTATAGATCAAGTGGTGCTAGCGGGGGCTCGAGAGCAGTTCTTC. This translates into CASSIDQVVLAGAREQFF.

A remark on this clone: This same CDR3 is encoded by further DNA sequences in the sample. The chain employs TRBV2 and TRBJ2-7; perhaps D is TRBD1 or TRBD2 (5 bases each). From germline, CDR1 is SNHLY and CDR2 FYNNEI. The CDR3 sequence is 12 residues long. Trimming removed 6 bases at V and 5 bases at J, with 11 bases between. CDR3 protein: CASSFRGDEQYF. DNA for the CDR3: TGTGCCAGCAGCTTTAGAGGGGACGAGCAGTACTTC. The entire variable domain, with the rest obtained from reference TRBV2 and TRBJ2-7, is as follows: EPEVTQTPSHQVTQMGQEVILRCVPISNHLYFYWYRQILGQKVEFLVSFYNNEISEKSEIFDDQFSVERPDGSNFTLKIRSTKLEDSAMYFCASSFRGDEQYFGPGTRLTVT.

A few counts support this clone. The chain couples TRBV5-1 to TRBJ2-2; perhaps TRBD1 as D (6 bases). This CDR3 contains 14 residues. Germline CDR1 reads SGHRS; CDR2 reads YFSETQ. V lost 2 bases and J lost 6, with 11 bases in between. Here the CDR3 reads CASSLGRGAGELFF. CDR3 in DNA: TGCGCCAGCAGCTTAGGCAGGGGTGCCGGGGAGCTGTTTTTT.

This clone came up a few times. The rearrangement links TRBV2 to TRBJ2-3; 9 nucleotides match TRBD2. The V and J ends lost 7 bases and 1 base, in that order; junction bases with no gene match: 6. The V gene's germline CDR1 is SNHLY and CDR2 FYNNEI. The CDR3 contains 15 residues. The CDR3 protein is CASTARTSGTDTQYF. The CDR3 DNA follows: TGTGCCAGCACCGCAAGGACTAGCGGCACAGATACGCAGTATTTT.

As concerns this clone: Other DNA sequences in this specimen translate into the identical CDR3. The chain employs TRBV7-2 and TRBJ2-3, with D possibly being TRBD2 (5 bases). The CDR3 runs to 14 residues. The V end was cut by 4 bases, the J end by 2 bases, with 10 bases between. Germline CDR1 is SGHTA and CDR2 is FQGNSA. In DNA, the CDR3 is TGTGCCAGCAGCTCCGGAGGCCCCACAGATACGCAGTATTTT. It codes for CASSSGGPTDTQYF.

The chain has TRBV2 and TRBJ1-6, with D possibly matching TRBD1 (5 bases). CDR1 SNHLY and CDR2 FYNNEI come from the germline V gene. There are 12 residues in the CDR3. V shed 6 bases and J shed 5 bases, with 5 bases lying between them. CDR3 residues: CASRGDNSPLHF. The CDR3 nucleotides are TGTGCCAGCAGAGGGGATAATTCACCCCTCCACTTT.

V and J are TRBV5-6 and TRBJ1-3; D is uncertain. The V gene's germline CDR1 is SGHDT and CDR2 YYEEEE. This CDR3 region has 13 residues. With 0 bases removed from V and 4 bases from J, the gap between germline ends came to 5 bases. Here the CDR3 reads CASSLVMGNTIYF. CDR3 nucleotides: TGTGCCAGCAGCTTGGTTATGGGAAACACCATATATTTT.

In its sample, this clone was seen a few times. The chain recombines TRBV21-1 with TRBJ1-2. TRBV21-1 is a pseudogene. The CDR3 is made up of 13 amino acids. This CDR3 is CASSNPVNYGYTF. CDR3 sequence (DNA): TGTGCCAGCAGCAACCCCGTAAACTATGGCTACACCTTC.

This clone was counted at least ten times. This chain uses TRBV14 with TRBJ1-6, with 11 bases aligning to TRBD1. Germline trimming cut 4 bases from V and 8 bases from J; bases unmatched to any gene: 7. The length of the CDR3 is 16 residues. The germline V gene encodes CDR1 SGHDN and CDR2 FVKESK. Here the CDR3 reads CASSLGPGQGDSPLHF. In nucleotides, the CDR3 is TGTGCCAGCAGCCTAGGACCGGGACAGGGGGATTCACCCCTCCACTTT.

This CDR3 is CATFGQFGNQPQHF. In DNA, the CDR3 is TGTGCCACCTTCGGACAGTTTGGTAATCAGCCCCAGCATTTT. This chain links TRBV28 with TRBJ1-5; the D gene is possibly TRBD1 (6 bases). The germline V and J ends were trimmed by 10 bases and 4 bases, with 17 bases remaining between them. The CDR3 spans 14 residues. Looked up from germline, CDR1 is MDHEN and CDR2 is SYDVKM.

The chain employs TRBV9 and TRBJ2-3; D uncertain. The germline gives CDR1 SGDLS, CDR2 YYNGEE. Trimming stripped 0 bases from V and 6 bases from J, with 11 bases between. This CDR3 has 14 residues. The CDR3 reads CASSVAAVADTQYF. Written as DNA, the CDR3 is TGTGCCAGCAGCGTAGCCGCGGTGGCGGATACGCAGTATTTT.

Remarks on this clone: This may stem from a read error, because a much larger clone lies one nucleotide away. V usage is TRBV4-2 and J usage is TRBJ2-1; D unclear. The length of the CDR3 is 11 residues. V dropped 5 bases and J dropped 4 bases, with 3 bases sitting between them. Germline assignment: CDR1 LGHNA and CDR2 YNFKEQ. This chain's CDR3 is CASSSYNEQFF. CDR3 coding DNA: TGTGCCAGCAGCTCTTACAATGAGCAGTTCTTC.

The V gene is TRBV28, the J gene TRBJ2-4; D perhaps matches TRBD2 (7 bases). CDR1 and CDR2 from the germline V gene are MDHEN and SYDVKM. Trimming cost V 6 bases and J 3 bases, with 18 bases left between them. CDR3 length: 16 residues. The CDR3 DNA is TGTGCCAGCAGCCTAGGGGGGGCGGGTGGCAAAAACATTCAGTACTTC. It codes for CASSLGGAGGKNIQYF.

The chain couples TRBV2 to TRBJ1-5; no clear D gene. V was cut by 6 bases and J by 8 bases, with 8 bases left in between. CDR1 SNHLY and CDR2 FYNNEI come from the germline V gene. This CDR3 has 11 residues. This chain's CDR3 is CASSLVEPQHF. The CDR3 DNA is TGTGCCAGCAGCCTTGTGGAGCCCCAGCATTTT.

The chain employs TRBV6-1 and TRBJ1-1; TRBD1 agrees at 8 bases. J lost 3 bases, V lost 2 bases, and 2 bases had no gene match. The CDR3 covers 14 residues. Germline V CDR1 and CDR2: MNHNS, SASEGT. As DNA, the CDR3 is TGTGCCAGCAGTGAACAGGGGGCATACACTGAAGCTTTCTTT. This sequence encodes CASSEQGAYTEAFF.

The chain uses TRBV29-1 and TRBJ1-1, with D possibly TRBD1 on 5 matching bases. V was cut by 7 bases and J by 2 bases, with 17 bases left in between. Germline V CDR1 and CDR2: SQVTM, ANQGSEA. The CDR3 sequence is 14 residues long. The CDR3 is CSAISGQGNTEAFF. The CDR3 DNA reads TGCAGCGCCATCTCCGGGCAGGGAAACACTGAAGCTTTCTTT.

The chain uses TRBV29-1 and TRBJ2-1, with D perhaps TRBD1 or TRBD2 (5 bases each). The germline V gene has CDR1 SQVTM and CDR2 ANQGSEA. CDR3 size: 13 residues. The germline V and J ends were trimmed by 6 bases and 6 bases, with 15 bases remaining between them. The CDR3 region is CSVTTVGGNEQFF. In DNA, the CDR3 is TGCAGCGTGACGACAGTTGGGGGCAATGAGCAGTTCTTC.